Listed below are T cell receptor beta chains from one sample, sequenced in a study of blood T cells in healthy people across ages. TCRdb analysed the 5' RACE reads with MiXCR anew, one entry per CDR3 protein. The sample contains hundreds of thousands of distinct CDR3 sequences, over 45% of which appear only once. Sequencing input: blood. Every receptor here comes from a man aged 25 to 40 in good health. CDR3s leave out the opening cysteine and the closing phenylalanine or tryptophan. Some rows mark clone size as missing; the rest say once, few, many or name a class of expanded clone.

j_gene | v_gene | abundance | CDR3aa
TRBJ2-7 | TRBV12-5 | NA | ASGTTSGGASYEQY
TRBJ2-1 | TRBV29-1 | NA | SVERVPSNEQF
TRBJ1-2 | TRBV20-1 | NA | SAKDPIGYGYT
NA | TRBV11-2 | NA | ASSPYRGPAETQY
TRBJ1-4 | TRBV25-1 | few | ASSDRAGMAKLF
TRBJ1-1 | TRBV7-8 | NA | ASSRTGYEAF
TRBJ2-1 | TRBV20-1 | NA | SARDKTKGGSYNKQF
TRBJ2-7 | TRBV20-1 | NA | SGASGSFHEQY
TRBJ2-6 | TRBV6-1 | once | ASSDNRSGANVLT
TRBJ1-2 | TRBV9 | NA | ASSVQGNYGYT
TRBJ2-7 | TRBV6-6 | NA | ASRESLSSYEQY
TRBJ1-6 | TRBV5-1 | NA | ASSLAGQNHNSPLH
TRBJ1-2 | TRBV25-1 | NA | ASSPLSQGNYGYT
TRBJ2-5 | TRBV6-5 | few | ASSFDYSGDWEQY
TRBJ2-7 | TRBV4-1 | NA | ASSQEVLAGGGSYEQY
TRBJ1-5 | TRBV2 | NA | ASSAGFNQPQH
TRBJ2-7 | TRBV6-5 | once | ASSYSWPGLNYEQY
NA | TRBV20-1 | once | SAPRQGAYNEQY
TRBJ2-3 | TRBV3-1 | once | ASSPTRSLLNTDTQY
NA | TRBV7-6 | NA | ASSLGDRDRTYEQY
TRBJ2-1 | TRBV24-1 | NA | ATLFRWQF
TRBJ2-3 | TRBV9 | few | ASSVQAGTQTDTQY
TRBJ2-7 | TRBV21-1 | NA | ASSKSPGCEQY
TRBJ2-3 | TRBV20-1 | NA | SARIESTDTQY
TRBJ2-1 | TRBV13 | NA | ASSLRGFADEQF
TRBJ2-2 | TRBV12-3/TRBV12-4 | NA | ALRPEGGELF
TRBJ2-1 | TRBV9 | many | ASSVSSGSYNEQF
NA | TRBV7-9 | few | ASSNPVDYEQY
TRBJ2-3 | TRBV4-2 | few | ASSQVATPTQY
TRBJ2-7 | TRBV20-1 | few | SARVAKSHEQY
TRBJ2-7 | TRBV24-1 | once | ATADEWSYEQY
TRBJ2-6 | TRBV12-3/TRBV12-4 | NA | ASSLTGLSGANVLT
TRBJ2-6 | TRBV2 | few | ASSEDGSGANVLT
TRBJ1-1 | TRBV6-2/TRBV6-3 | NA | ASTLIPGTGLNTEAF
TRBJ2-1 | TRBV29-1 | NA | SVVDRACGSNEQF
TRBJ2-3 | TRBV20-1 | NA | SAQNEDTQY
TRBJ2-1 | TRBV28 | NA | ASRETRGDEQF
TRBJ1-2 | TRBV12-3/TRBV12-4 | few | ASSPGLEGYT
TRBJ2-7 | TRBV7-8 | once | ASSLPQGTVIAHEQY
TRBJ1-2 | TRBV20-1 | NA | SAREGPRGYT
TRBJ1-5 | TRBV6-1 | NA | ASSAAQLNQPQH
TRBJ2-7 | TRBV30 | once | AWSVPGTYEQY
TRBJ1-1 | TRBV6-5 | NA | ASSYSGLGYTEAF
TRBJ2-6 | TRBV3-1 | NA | ASSQGDYGANVLT
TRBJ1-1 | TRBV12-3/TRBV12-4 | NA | ASSGPGTEAF
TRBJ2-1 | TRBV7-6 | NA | ASGPNWEEQF
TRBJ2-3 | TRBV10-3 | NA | AIRWREITDTQY
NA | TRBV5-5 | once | AGSLTGRASYEQY
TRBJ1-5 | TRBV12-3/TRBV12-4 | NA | ASSLAGVIDQPQH